This T cell receptor (beta chain) derives from a study of T-cell memory formation after mild COVID-19. The CDR3 length is 13 residues. Germline CDR1 is MGHDK and CDR2 is SYGVNS. With 4 bases removed from V and 5 bases from J, the gap between germline ends came to 10 bases. This clonotype was detected many times. TCRdb called the 5' RACE reads again in MiXCR, with one record for every CDR3 protein. The table has under 35,000 distinct CDR3 sequences, roughly 16% seen once. The gene calls are TRBV25-1 and TRBJ2-3; D unclear. The TCR comes from an adult who had mild COVID-19 (a few samples of this study predate the infection). Cell type and time point are not known. Sequencing was carried out using PBMCs or a T cell subset sorted from them (not recorded which). The CDR3 bases are TGTGCCAGCAGTGTAAAGGGTGGAGATACGCAGTATTTT. It encodes CASSVKGGDTQYF.